A selection of T cell receptor beta chains follows, all from one sample in a study of memory CD4+ T cells and cytomegalovirus serostatus. The assay was immunoSEQ multiplex PCR, and TCRdb's table has in-frame clones only and misses some. This sample yields about 96,000 clones, of which over 70% are seen a single time; about 3.5% belongs to the top ten. Sequenced: memory CD4+ T cells from blood. The receptor set was obtained from an adult in good health and CMV-seropositive. Each CDR3 is given with its conserved first and last residue. D genes are given only for firm matches. Expanded clones are given a class, and other clones once, few, many or no size at all.

v_call: TRBV30
d_call: .
j_call: TRBJ2-5
clone_size: .
cdr3_aa: CASTDKPGSGKETQYF
cdr3_nt: TGTGCCTCGACAGATAAGCCCGGGAGTGGCAAAGAGACCCAGTACTTC

v_call: TRBV7-8
d_call: TRBD2
j_call: TRBJ2-4
clone_size: once
cdr3_aa: CASSLSSGSNKNIQYF
cdr3_nt: TGTGCCAGCAGCTTGAGTAGCGGGAGCAACAAAAACATTCAGTACTTC

v_call: TRBV28
d_call: .
j_call: TRBJ2-7
clone_size: .
cdr3_aa: CASRAPGTSYEQYF
cdr3_nt: TGTGCCAGCAGGGCTCCCGGTACTAGCTACGAGCAGTACTTC

v_call: TRBV2
d_call: TRBD2
j_call: TRBJ2-6
clone_size: once
cdr3_aa: CASNGPAGASGANVLTF
cdr3_nt: TGTGCCAGCAACGGTCCAGCGGGAGCCTCTGGGGCCAACGTCCTGACTTTC

v_call: TRBV20-1
d_call: .
j_call: TRBJ2-7
clone_size: .
cdr3_aa: CSARSDYEQYF
cdr3_nt: TGCAGTGCTAGGTCCGACTACGAGCAGTACTTC

v_call: TRBV7-3
d_call: .
j_call: TRBJ2-3
clone_size: once
cdr3_aa: CASSLWGAPTDTQYF
cdr3_nt: TGTGCCAGCAGCTTATGGGGAGCCCCCACAGATACGCAGTATTTT

v_call: TRBV28
d_call: TRBD1
j_call: TRBJ1-2
clone_size: .
cdr3_aa: CASSRDREIYGYTF
cdr3_nt: TGTGCCAGCAGCAGGGACAGGGAAATCTATGGCTACACCTTC

v_call: TRBV28
d_call: .
j_call: TRBJ2-2
clone_size: .
cdr3_aa: CASRSPDLIGELFF
cdr3_nt: TGTGCCAGCAGATCCCCCGACTTGATTGGGGAGCTGTTTTTT

v_call: TRBV19
d_call: TRBD2
j_call: TRBJ2-3
clone_size: .
cdr3_aa: CASSALTGTSGAYTRQYF
cdr3_nt: TGTGCCAGTAGTGCCCTCACCGGGACTAGCGGGGCATATACGAGGCAGTATTTT

v_call: TRBV28
d_call: .
j_call: TRBJ1-5
clone_size: once
cdr3_aa: CASNSAGQGNQPQHF
cdr3_nt: TGTGCCAGCAATTCCGCCGGTCAGGGCAATCAGCCCCAGCATTTT

v_call: TRBV6-5
d_call: .
j_call: TRBJ2-5
clone_size: .
cdr3_aa: CASSYSGNGETQYF
cdr3_nt: TGTGCCAGCAGTTACTCGGGCAATGGAGAGACCCAGTACTTC

v_call: TRBV29-1
d_call: .
j_call: TRBJ2-1
clone_size: .
cdr3_aa: CSGLDFNNEQFF
cdr3_nt: TGCAGCGGACTAGACTTCAACAATGAGCAGTTCTTC

v_call: TRBV5-1
d_call: TRBD1
j_call: TRBJ2-2
clone_size: .
cdr3_aa: CASSPDRGTGELFF
cdr3_nt: TGCGCCAGCAGCCCGGACAGGGGCACCGGGGAGCTGTTTTTT

v_call: TRBV9
d_call: .
j_call: TRBJ1-3
clone_size: .
cdr3_aa: CASSLRGPSSGNTIYF
cdr3_nt: TGTGCCAGCAGCCTCCGCGGGCCGAGCTCTGGAAACACCATATATTTT

v_call: TRBV28
d_call: TRBD2
j_call: TRBJ2-3
clone_size: .
cdr3_aa: CASARGGRASDTQYF
cdr3_nt: TGTGCCAGCGCCAGGGGCGGGAGGGCCTCAGATACGCAGTATTTT

v_call: TRBV28
d_call: .
j_call: TRBJ1-1
clone_size: .
cdr3_aa: CASSRQEEAFF
cdr3_nt: TGTGCCAGCAGCCGACAGGAGGAAGCTTTCTTT

v_call: TRBV5-6
d_call: .
j_call: TRBJ2-3
clone_size: .
cdr3_aa: CASSMGFGRGTDTQYF
cdr3_nt: TGTGCCAGCAGCATGGGTTTTGGACGGGGCACAGATACGCAGTATTTT

v_call: TRBV5-1
d_call: .
j_call: TRBJ2-7
clone_size: .
cdr3_aa: CASSPGLEYEQYF
cdr3_nt: TGCGCCAGCAGCCCCGGGCTAGAGTACGAGCAGTACTTC

v_call: TRBV19
d_call: TRBD1
j_call: TRBJ1-4
clone_size: .
cdr3_aa: CASSTGGGGEKLFF
cdr3_nt: TGTGCCAGTAGCACAGGGGGCGGAGGAGAAAAACTGTTTTTT

v_call: TRBV5-1
d_call: .
j_call: TRBJ1-2
clone_size: .
cdr3_aa: CASSLLPETVNYGYTF
cdr3_nt: TGCGCCAGCAGCTTACTACCAGAGACAGTCAACTATGGCTACACCTTC